Listed below are T cell receptor beta chains from one sample, sequenced in a study of vaccination and CD4 T cells after COVID-19. TCRdb re-called the PCR reads with MiXCR, one entry per CDR3 protein. The sample has 6,700 or so distinct CDR3 sequences, under 40% seen once. No antigen has been assigned to these receptors. The source material was CD4+ T cells from blood, cultured in vitro. Receptors originate from a human donor in good health. Both conserved end residues are part of each CDR3. The D gene is left open where the match is weak. Rows may omit the clone size; those that give it use once, few, many or a size class.

TRBJ2-5,NA,TRBD2,TRBV2,CASSEARLAGSYQETQYF
TRBJ2-7,NA,TRBD1,TRBV2,CASSEPGGGLSYEQYF
TRBJ1-2,few,NA,TRBV6-1,CASSEAVSEANYGYTF
TRBJ2-1,NA,NA,TRBV11-2,CASSFLVGRTIEQFF
TRBJ1-3,NA,NA,TRBV20-1,CSASVIFGNTIYF
TRBJ1-1,few,TRBD1,TRBV20-1,CSARELGTGRRKNTEAFF
TRBJ2-3,NA,NA,TRBV7-8,CASRITDTQYF
TRBJ2-5,NA,NA,TRBV27,CASSSLQRGSQETQYF
TRBJ2-7,NA,NA,TRBV2,CASSREYEQYF
TRBJ1-5,NA,NA,TRBV4-1,CASSQEVGQPQHF
TRBJ1-2,NA,NA,TRBV4-1,CASSQETGKYGYTF
TRBJ2-7,NA,NA,TRBV21-1,CASSVKQGASYEQYF
TRBJ1-2,few,NA,TRBV7-9,CASSPGHLLGYTF
TRBJ1-1,NA,NA,TRBV25-1,CASSAARGLSFTEAFF
TRBJ2-5,NA,TRBD1,TRBV5-4,CASSGTQGLEETQYF
TRBJ2-7,NA,NA,TRBV12-3/TRBV12-4,CASQKTGGYEQYF
TRBJ2-7,NA,NA,TRBV6-5,CASSYSGRLTYEQYF
TRBJ2-1,NA,NA,TRBV19,CASSVRGNEQFF
TRBJ1-1,NA,NA,TRBV11-1,CASSLGYGAEAFF
TRBJ1-1,NA,NA,TRBV30,CAWTPGANTEAFF
TRBJ1-6,once,NA,TRBV30,CAWRSPPGYNSPLHF
TRBJ1-5,NA,NA,TRBV12-3/TRBV12-4,CASSLPGTNQPQHF
TRBJ1-2,NA,NA,TRBV30,CACRGIRGYTF
TRBJ1-2,medium-sized,TRBD1,TRBV6-1,CASRITGDYGYTF
TRBJ1-6,few,TRBD1,TRBV11-2,CASSPRQGAANSPLHF
TRBJ2-7,NA,NA,TRBV11-2,CASTSIGQLDEQYF
TRBJ1-1,medium-sized,TRBD1,TRBV7-9,CASRRTGTNTEAFF
TRBJ2-7,large,NA,TRBV12-3/TRBV12-4,CASSPWKAGQHNEQYF
TRBJ1-6,NA,NA,TRBV6-1,CASNGNSPLHF
TRBJ2-1,NA,TRBD1,TRBV19,CASRDRGDLKFF
TRBJ1-4,NA,NA,TRBV7-9,CASSLDGGKLFF
TRBJ1-1,few,NA,TRBV29-1,CSASGAGTEAFF
TRBJ1-5,NA,NA,TRBV20-1,CSARTAPNQPQHF
TRBJ2-1,NA,TRBD2,TRBV6-4,CASSGSGGGSYNEQFF
TRBJ2-5,NA,NA,TRBV11-2,CASSPKLQYQETQYF
TRBJ2-5,NA,NA,TRBV27,CASSSLIHEEETQYF
TRBJ2-1,NA,NA,TRBV10-2,CASSLRGGGIEQFF
TRBJ2-3,NA,TRBD2,TRBV20-1,CSAREVAGGRTDTQYF
TRBJ1-1,NA,NA,TRBV6-5,CASSYKGEISEAFF
TRBJ2-7,few,NA,TRBV2,CASSEAPIFAAGNLYEQYF
TRBJ2-2,few,TRBD1,TRBV20-1,CSARATPGGTGELFF
TRBJ1-5,NA,NA,TRBV20-1,CSAYTGYNQPQHF
TRBJ1-2,NA,NA,TRBV30,CAWIDRTGGYTF
TRBJ1-6,few,NA,TRBV12-3/TRBV12-4,CASSLGGGNSPLHF
TRBJ1-5,large,NA,TRBV7-2,CASSLGSGYQPQHF
TRBJ1-2,few,TRBD1,TRBV6-1,CASSDQGQGLRYTF
TRBJ1-3,NA,NA,TRBV7-6,CASSLNEIHHSGNTIYF
TRBJ1-1,few,TRBD1,TRBV7-9,CASSLQGVNTEAFF
TRBJ2-1,NA,TRBD1,TRBV19,CASIRTGGDNEQFF
TRBJ2-2,NA,NA,TRBV19,CASSPGWGSNTGELFF
TRBJ1-5,few,NA,TRBV19,CASSETGGGPQHF
TRBJ1-5,few,NA,TRBV5-4,CASSFDGDQPQHF
TRBJ1-4,few,NA,TRBV7-9,CASSLGDTTNEKLFF
TRBJ1-6,NA,NA,TRBV6-1,CASREWGSYNSPLHF
TRBJ1-2,NA,NA,TRBV6-2/TRBV6-3,CASSLDTTYGYTF
TRBJ2-3,NA,NA,TRBV29-1,CSVLAATDTQYF
TRBJ2-3,NA,NA,TRBV19,CASSPIEGGHDTQYF
TRBJ2-3,few,NA,TRBV27,CARPGDTQYF
TRBJ1-1,few,NA,TRBV11-1,CASSSQIMNTEAFF
TRBJ1-1,NA,TRBD1,TRBV7-3,CASSFRDRATVDTEAFF